The 17 T cell receptor beta chains presented below share a single source sample, sequenced in a study of blood T cell repertoires in COVID-19. Sequencing used immunoSEQ multiplex PCR; TCRdb keeps in-frame clones, though not all of them. The table lists some 300,000 clones, nearly 90% of them singletons. Sequencing input: peripheral blood. The receptors were sampled from a woman younger than 45 with COVID-19, enrolled during active disease.

This clone came up once. The rearrangement links TRBV11-3 to TRBJ1-1, with D tentatively TRBD1 (5 bases). CDR3 length: 13 residues. The V end was cut by 6 bases, the J end by 5 bases, with 13 bases between. Germline V gives CDR1 SGHNT, CDR2 YENEEA. As DNA, the CDR3 is TGTGCCAGCAGAGAAGGGGTAAGGACTGAAGCTTTCTTT. This sequence encodes CASREGVRTEAFF.

The rearrangement uses TRBV3-1 (or the pseudogene TRBV3-2) and TRBJ1-1; D is ambiguous. Between the trimmed V and J ends, which lost 1 base and 2 bases, there was a span of 11 bases. This CDR3 is built from 15 residues. The germline V gene has CDR1 LGHDT and CDR2 YNNKEL (reference sequence). The CDR3 DNA is TGTGCCAGCAGCCAAGTTTCAAGACATAACACTGAAGCTTTCTTT. It specifies CASSQVSRHNTEAFF.

V gene TRBV2 combines with J gene TRBJ2-7; TRBD2 might be the D (5 bases). Between the trimmed V and J ends, which lost 3 bases and 3 bases, there was a span of 9 bases. The CDR3 totals 13 residues. Germline values: CDR1 SNHLY, CDR2 FYNNEI. CDR3 sequence (DNA): TGTGCCAGCAGTGAGAGACTACGCTACGAGCAGTACGTC. Protein sequence: CASSERLRYEQYV.

This chain links TRBV6-2 or TRBV6-3 with TRBJ2-3; 7 bases are a match to TRBD2. J lost 2 bases, V lost 4 bases, and 9 bases had no gene match. Germline V gene data show CDR1 as MNHEY and CDR2 as SVGEGT. This CDR3 region has 16 residues. CDR3 loop: CASSLSSRGITDTQYF. In nucleotides, the CDR3 is TGTGCCAGCAGTTTAAGTTCGCGGGGGATCACAGATACGCAGTATTTT.

The rearrangement joins TRBV15 to TRBJ1-3; possible D gene TRBD1, 6 bases. V was clipped by 0 bases and J by 4 bases, with 13 bases between them. The CDR3 length is 16 residues. Germline V gives CDR1 LNHNV, CDR2 YYDKDF (reference sequence). CDR3 DNA sequence: TGTGCCACCAGCAGAGATGCAGGGGCCGGCGGAAACACCATATATTTT. This gives the protein CATSRDAGAGGNTIYF.

The chain joins TRBV27 to TRBJ1-2; 9 nucleotides line up with TRBD1. CDR1 and CDR2 (germline): MNHEY, SMNVEV (reference sequence). The CDR3 is made up of 13 amino acids. After removal of 8 bases from V and 3 bases from J, the junction contained 4 bases not matched to a gene. The CDR3 nucleotides are TGTGCCAGCCGGGACAGGGATGACTATGGCTACACCTTC. Protein product: CASRDRDDYGYTF.

With regard to this clone: The same CDR3 also results from other DNA sequences found in this sample. This chain uses TRBV2 with TRBJ1-1; a possible D gene is TRBD1 (6 bases). The V gene's germline CDR1 is SNHLY and CDR2 FYNNEI. Trimming took off 6 bases at V and 0 bases at J, with 11 bases between the two ends. The CDR3 loop spans 14 amino acids. The CDR3 is CASSEGGLNTEAFF. The DNA of the CDR3 is TGTGCCAGCAGCGAGGGGGGGCTGAACACTGAAGCTTTCTTT.

A note on this clone: This sample includes further DNA sequences coding for the same CDR3. This chain links TRBV6-5 with TRBJ1-2; 7 bases fit TRBD1. V was pared by 7 bases and J by 0 bases, with 5 bases of the junction left unmatched. Germline CDR1 reads MNHEY; CDR2 reads SVGAGI. This CDR3 spans 14 amino acids. The DNA for the CDR3 is TGTGCCAGCAACAACAGGGGAACTAACTATGGCTACACCTTC. It translates to CASNNRGTNYGYTF.

This chain joins TRBV24-1 and TRBJ1-2; 10 nucleotides agree with TRBD1. The CDR3 is made up of 15 amino acids. Trimming cost V 4 bases and J 8 bases; bases outside gene matches: 9. Germline lookup yields CDR1 KGHDR and CDR2 SFDVKD. Written as DNA, the CDR3 is TGTGCCACCAGTGAAAGTGGGACAGGGGTGGAAGGCTACACCTTC. Residues: CATSESGTGVEGYTF.

This chain uses TRBV7-3 with TRBJ1-5; 8 bases agree with TRBD1. After removal of 5 bases from V and 6 bases from J, the junction contained 18 bases not matched to a gene. Germline V gives CDR1 SGHTA, CDR2 FQGTGA. The CDR3 loop spans 18 amino acids. The CDR3: CASSETRNQLQGVQPQHF. In nucleotides, the CDR3 is TGTGCCAGCAGCGAAACGCGGAATCAATTACAGGGGGTTCAGCCCCAGCATTTT.

This chain joins TRBV2 and TRBJ2-7; TRBD1 matches 8 bases. Trimming cost V 5 bases and J 3 bases; bases outside gene matches: 12. The CDR3 loop spans 16 amino acids. The germline V gene has CDR1 SNHLY and CDR2 FYNNEI. In nucleotides, the CDR3 is TGTGCCAGCAGTCAATCTCCCGGACAGGGTATCTACGAGCAGTACTTC. Translating gives CASSQSPGQGIYEQYF.

The CDR3 protein is CASRGGSSGNTIYF. The CDR3 coding sequence is TGTGCCAGCAGGGGTGGGAGCTCTGGAAACACCATATATTTT. V and J are TRBV28 and TRBJ1-3; D is unclear. Germline V gene data show CDR1 as MDHEN and CDR2 as SYDVKM. The CDR3 runs 14 residues. V gave up 6 bases and J gave up 0 bases, with 9 bases separating them.

The chain is built from TRBV16 and TRBJ2-1; 10 nucleotides line up with TRBD1. The CDR3 is 15 residues long. J lost 7 bases, V lost 4 bases, and 7 bases had no gene match. Germline loops: CDR1 KGHSY, CDR2 FQNENV. The CDR3 bases are TGTGCCAGCAGCCCCGGACAGGGGGTAAGGAATGAGCAGTTCTTC. Its protein product is CASSPGQGVRNEQFF. Looking up the rest from reference TRBV16 and TRBJ2-1 gives the full variable domain: GEEVAQTPKHLVRGEGQKAKLYCAPIKGHSYVFWYQQVLKNEFKFLISFQNENVFDETGMPKERFSAKCLPNSPCSLEIQATKLEDSAVYFCASSPGQGVRNEQFFGPGTRLTVL.

This chain joins TRBV25-1 and TRBJ2-1; 9 bases are a match to TRBD2. V shed 4 bases, J shed 4 bases, and the junction held 8 bases outside the gene matches. CDR1 is MGHDK, CDR2 SYGVNS, per germline. This CDR3 has 16 amino acids. The CDR3 sequence is CASSGEGTSMYNEQFF. As DNA, the CDR3 is TGTGCCAGCAGTGGGGAGGGGACTAGCATGTACAATGAGCAGTTCTTC. The variable domain in full, completed from reference TRBV25-1 and TRBJ2-1, reads EADIYQTPRYLVIGTGKKITLECSQTMGHDKMYWYQQDPGMELHLIHYSYGVNSTEKGDLSSESTVSRIRTEHFPLTLESARPSHTSQYLCASSGEGTSMYNEQFFGPGTRLTVL.

The V call is TRBV6-5, the J call TRBJ1-1; D is ambiguous. This CDR3 contains 13 residues. Between the trimmed V and J ends, which lost 5 bases and 3 bases, there was a span of 10 bases. CDR1 and CDR2 (germline): MNHEY, SVGAGI. The CDR3 loop is CASSRRDDTEAFF. CDR3 in DNA: TGTGCCAGCAGTAGGCGGGATGACACTGAAGCTTTCTTT.

V gene TRBV7-6 combines with J gene TRBJ2-2, with 12 bases fitting TRBD1. The CDR3 contains 16 residues. The germline gives CDR1 SGHVS, CDR2 FNYEAQ. With V trimmed by 5 bases and J by 5 bases, 6 bases remained unmatched. The CDR3 DNA is TGTGCCAGCAGCCGCGGGACAGGGGGCCTAACCGGGGAGCTGTTTTTT. It is translated as CASSRGTGGLTGELFF. The full variable domain, in which reference TRBV7-6 and TRBJ2-2 provide the parts outside the CDR3, is GAGVSQSPRYKVTKRGQDVALRCDPISGHVSLYWYRQALGQGPEFLTYFNYEAQQDKSGLPNDRFSAERPEGSISTLTIQRTEQRDSAMYRCASSRGTGGLTGELFFGEGSRLTVL.

The chain joins TRBV4-1 to TRBJ2-2; 7 positions agree with TRBD1. Germline CDR1 is MGHRA and CDR2 is YSYEKL. The CDR3 contains 17 residues. J lost 4 bases, V lost 2 bases, and 10 bases had no gene match. CDR3: CASSQIILNRGTGELFF. The CDR3 DNA is TGCGCCAGCAGCCAAATCATCCTAAACAGGGGCACCGGGGAGCTGTTTTTT.